These 28 T cell receptor beta chains share one sample of origin, sequenced in a study of cytomegalovirus exposure and HLA in healthy donors. The PCR had 60 Vbeta and 13 Jbeta primers. The repertoire was sequenced with immunoSEQ multiplex PCR; TCRdb's copy has only in-frame clones and lacks some. The table has 110,000 to 150,000 clones, about 80% seen once. The sample was PBMCs. Every receptor here comes from a man between 35 and 55 years old in good health and CMV-seronegative.

This clone has a single count. The genes are TRBV28 and TRBJ2-4; 8 bases map to TRBD1. This CDR3 has 16 amino acids. Germline-derived CDR1 and CDR2 are MDHEN and SYDVKM. V shed 4 bases and J 0 bases; nucleotides not matched to a gene: 5. Written as DNA, the CDR3 is TGTGCCAGCAGTTCACCAGGGGGCTTAGCCAAAAACATTCAGTACTTC. Encoded protein: CASSSPGGLAKNIQYF.

The chain joins TRBV5-1 to TRBJ1-1, with 7 bases identical to TRBD1. The V and J ends lost 4 bases and 6 bases, in that order; junction bases with no gene match: 9. CDR1 is SGHRS, CDR2 YFSETQ, per germline. This CDR3 has 14 residues. The CDR3 DNA is TGCGCCAGCAGCACCGACAGGGTCCGGCCTGAAGCTTTCTTT. Protein: CASSTDRVRPEAFF.

The V and J genes are TRBV28 and TRBJ2-5, with 11 bases matching TRBD1. This CDR3 comprises 16 residues. V lost 3 bases to trimming and J lost 0 bases; unmatched junction nucleotides: 3. The germline gives CDR1 MDHEN, CDR2 SYDVKM. In DNA, the CDR3 is TGTGCCAGCAGTTTCGGACAGGGGGCTTACCAAGAGACCCAGTACTTC. Its protein is CASSFGQGAYQETQYF. The full variable domain, completed using reference TRBV28 and TRBJ2-5, is DVKVTQSSRYLVKRTGEKVFLECVQDMDHENMFWYRQDPGLGLRLIYFSYDVKMKEKGDIPEGYSVSREKKERFSLILESASTNQTSMYLCASSFGQGAYQETQYFGPGTRLLVL.

The rearrangement links TRBV7-2 to TRBJ2-7, with D perhaps TRBD2 (5 bases). The CDR3 contains 12 residues. With 3 bases removed from V and 12 bases from J, the gap between germline ends came to 15 bases. Germline V lookup: CDR1 SGHTA, CDR2 FQGNSA. CDR3 loop: CASSLDGLFWYF. In nucleotides, the CDR3 is TGTGCCAGCAGCTTGGATGGACTGTTTTGGTACTTC.

The gene calls are TRBV19 and TRBJ1-1, with a tentative D call TRBD1 (6 bases). Germline loops: CDR1 LNHDA, CDR2 SQIVND (reference sequence). V gave up 3 bases and J gave up 11 bases, with 22 bases separating them. The CDR3 sequence is 15 residues long. The CDR3 nucleotides read TGTGCCAGTAGTATGAGTGGGGACACCAACCCACAGGCTTTCTTT. It encodes CASSMSGDTNPQAFF. The full variable domain, in which reference TRBV19 and TRBJ1-1 provide the parts outside the CDR3, is DGGITQSPKYLFRKEGQNVTLSCEQNLNHDAMYWYRQDPGQGLRLIYYSQIVNDFQKGDIAEGYSVSREKKESFPLTVTSAQKNPTAFYLCASSMSGDTNPQAFFGQGTRLTVV.

This clone came up once. The chain links TRBV7-2 to TRBJ1-2; the D gene is possibly TRBD1 (6 bases). Germline CDR1 and CDR2: SGHTA and FQGNSA. The CDR3 contains 13 residues. Trimming cost V 3 bases and J 8 bases, with 13 bases left between them. The chain's CDR3 is CASSFSDSRGYTF. Written as DNA, the CDR3 is TGTGCCAGCAGCTTCTCGGACAGTCGCGGCTACACCTTC.

The chain couples TRBV6-5 to TRBJ1-5; the match to TRBD1 covers 7 bases. Trimming cost V 2 bases and J 0 bases; bases outside gene matches: 4. Germline V gene sequence: CDR1 MNHEY, CDR2 SVGAGI. CDR3 length: 16 residues. The chain's CDR3 is CASSYPDRASNQPQHF. CDR3 nucleotide sequence: TGTGCCAGCAGTTACCCTGACAGGGCTAGCAATCAGCCCCAGCATTTT.

This clone has only one observation. The J gene is TRBJ1-2, the V gene TRBV5-4; D is unresolved. The CDR3 extends over 15 amino acids. Germline lookup yields CDR1 SGHNT and CDR2 YYREEE (reference sequence). The V end lost 0 bases, the J end lost 7 bases, and 16 bases lay between the germline ends. The CDR3 DNA reads as TGTGCCAGCAGCTTGGTAGGCCTCGGAGGGCTTGGCTACACCTTC. As protein: CASSLVGLGGLGYTF.

The sample holds one count of this clone. This chain joins TRBV7-2 and TRBJ2-7, with a possible D match to TRBD2 (6 bases). The CDR3 covers 15 residues. CDR1 and CDR2 (germline): SGHTA, FQGNSA. V lost 4 bases, J lost 0 bases, and 13 bases lay in between. In DNA, the CDR3 is TGTGCCAGCAGCTCCCGGGGGACGTACTCCTACGAGCAGTACTTC. This translates into CASSSRGTYSYEQYF.

V gene TRBV10-2 combines with J gene TRBJ1-6, with 8 bases that match TRBD1. The CDR3 is 16 amino acids. The trim removed 7 bases at V and 4 bases at J, leaving 9 bases unmatched. Looked up from germline, CDR1 is WSHSY and CDR2 is SAAADI. The CDR3, as DNA: TGCGCCAGCACCCTCGGACAGGGCGGATATAATTCACCCCTCCACTTT. It yields the protein CASTLGQGGYNSPLHF.

This clone was seen more than once but under ten times. The chain recombines TRBV6-5 with TRBJ2-1, with a possible D match to TRBD2 (6 bases). This CDR3 region has 13 residues. Germline assignment: CDR1 MNHEY and CDR2 SVGAGI. The V end lost 5 bases, the J end lost 12 bases, and 17 bases lay between the germline ends. The CDR3: CASSSYTGGRQFF. The DNA for the CDR3 is TGTGCCAGCAGTAGTTATACCGGGGGACGGCAGTTCTTC.

The chain carries TRBV4-1 and TRBJ1-5, with a tentative D call TRBD1 (5 bases). V shed 3 bases and J shed 8 bases, with 14 bases lying between them. This CDR3 has 14 residues. The germline V gene has CDR1 MGHRA and CDR2 YSYEKL. The CDR3 region is CASSHGGVTEPQHF. Here the CDR3 DNA reads TGCGCCAGCAGCCATGGGGGGGTGACCGAGCCCCAGCATTTT.

V and J are TRBV5-8 and TRBJ2-7; 7 positions agree with TRBD1. The CDR3 consists of 14 residues. The J segment lost 4 bases and the V segment lost 4 bases, leaving 8 bases of the junction unmatched. The V gene's germline CDR1 is SGHTS and CDR2 YDEGEE. The CDR3 region has the DNA TGTGCCAGCAGCCTTGACAGGGAATTTTACGAGCAGTACTTC. It encodes CASSLDREFYEQYF.

This clone has a single count. This chain joins TRBV19 and TRBJ1-2, with 7 bases fitting TRBD1. J lost 7 bases, V lost 5 bases, and 7 bases had no gene match. This CDR3 contains 13 residues. Germline V gene sequence: CDR1 LNHDA, CDR2 SQIVND (reference sequence). CDR3 nucleotide sequence: TGTGCCAGTAGTTCCGGACAGGAGGGTGGCTACACCTTC. Its protein product is CASSSGQEGGYTF.

The V gene is TRBV11-3, the J gene TRBJ2-7; no reliable D call. Trimming removed 4 bases at V and 3 bases at J, with 10 bases between. The germline gives CDR1 SGHNT, CDR2 YENEEA. This CDR3 is 13 amino acids long. The DNA for the CDR3 is TGTGCCAGCAGCTCACCACCGGGCTACGAGCAGTACTTC. Protein: CASSSPPGYEQYF. The full variable domain, its missing parts supplied by reference TRBV11-3 and TRBJ2-7, is EAGVVQSPRYKIIEKKQPVAFWCNPISGHNTLYWYLQNLGQGPELLIRYENEEAVDDSQLPKDRFSAERLKGVDSTLKIQPAELGDSAVYLCASSSPPGYEQYFGPGTRLTVT.

The rearrangement joins TRBV7-9 to TRBJ2-1; weak D call: TRBD1 (6 bases). Trimming took 1 base from V and 1 from J, leaving 8 bases between them. The germline V gene encodes CDR1 SEHNR and CDR2 FQNEAQ (reference sequence). The CDR3 spans 15 residues. CDR3 bases: TGTGCCAGCAGCTTAGAACAGGGATCCTACAATGAGCAGTTCTTC. This codes for CASSLEQGSYNEQFF.

For the CDR3, the DNA is TGTGCCAGCAGCGTGGAGATCTCTAGCGAGACCCAGTACTTC. Residues: CASSVEISSETQYF. V gene TRBV5-6 combines with J gene TRBJ2-5; possible D gene TRBD2, 5 bases. The V end was cut by 4 bases, the J end by 5 bases, with 15 bases between. CDR1 SGHDT and CDR2 YYEEEE come from the germline V gene. The CDR3 totals 14 residues.

The rearrangement links TRBV19 to TRBJ2-5; TRBD1 matches at 9 bases. Near its end, the DNA agrees better with TRBJ2-7, so the J call may be wrong. The germline gives CDR1 LNHDA, CDR2 SQIVND (reference sequence). This CDR3 is 15 amino acids long. The CDR3 DNA reads TGTGCCAGTAGTCCGGACAGGGGATTTGGCTACGAGCAGTACTTC. Its translation: CASSPDRGFGYEQYF.

The chain combines TRBV18 with TRBJ2-7; 7 nucleotides line up with TRBD1. Germline loops: CDR1 KGHSH, CDR2 LQKENI. Trimming took 3 bases from V and 1 from J; bases not matched to a gene: 15. This CDR3 contains 18 residues. The CDR3 protein is CASSPLPLTGRNSYEQYF. The CDR3, as DNA: TGTGCCAGCTCACCCTTGCCCCTGACAGGGAGAAATTCCTACGAGCAGTACTTC.

CDR3 region: CASSYQGLAGETQYF. As DNA, the CDR3 is TGTGCCAGCAGTTACCAAGGACTAGCTGGAGAGACCCAGTACTTC. The V call is TRBV6-5, the J call TRBJ2-5; 8 bases line up with TRBD2. Germline V gene data show CDR1 as MNHEY and CDR2 as SVGAGI. V lost 2 bases and J lost 4; bases outside the gene matches: 6. CDR3 size: 15 residues.

Regarding this clone: The junction departs from the called germline gene at one end, perhaps through a read error. The chain is built from TRBV7-7 and TRBJ2-2; TRBD2 agrees at 7 bases. The length of the CDR3 is 15 residues. CDR1 and CDR2 from the germline V gene are SSHAT and FNYEAQ (reference sequence). CDR3 DNA sequence: TGTGCTAGCAGCCCGCGGGGGTTCGGCACCGGGGAGCTGTTTTTT. Protein: CASSPRGFGTGELFF.

The V gene is TRBV27, the J gene TRBJ2-1, with TRBD2 matching over 7 bases. The V segment lost 3 bases and the J segment 5 bases; nucleotides outside the gene matches: 16. The CDR3 has 18 residues. The germline gives CDR1 MNHEY, CDR2 SMNVEV (reference sequence). CDR3: CASSFKGQRGPTNNEQFF. CDR3 coding DNA: TGTGCCAGCAGTTTTAAGGGGCAGCGGGGCCCAACTAACAATGAGCAGTTCTTC.

The chain has TRBV9 and TRBJ2-1; 10 nucleotides agree with TRBD2. In germline, CDR1 is SGDLS, CDR2 YYNGEE. The CDR3 has 16 residues. With 0 bases clipped from V and 8 bases from J, the junction kept 8 bases outside the gene matches. The CDR3 coding sequence is TGTGCCAGCAGCGTAGTGTTCGGGACTAGCGTCGATGAGCAGTTCTTC. It translates to CASSVVFGTSVDEQFF.

V usage is TRBV6-1 and J usage is TRBJ1-1; weak D call: TRBD1 (6 bases). V lost 3 bases, J lost 4 bases, and 15 bases lay in between. CDR1 MNHNS and CDR2 SASEGT come from the germline V gene. The CDR3 totals 15 residues. CDR3 sequence: CASSDQGQGGTEAFF. The CDR3 bases are TGTGCCAGCAGTGATCAGGGGCAGGGTGGCACTGAAGCTTTCTTT.

This clone was recorded only once. The chain is built from TRBV5-4 and TRBJ2-7; 8 bases are a match to TRBD1. CDR1 is SGHNT, CDR2 YYREEE, per germline (reference sequence). The V and J ends lost 0 bases and 2 bases, in that order; junction bases with no gene match: 4. The length of the CDR3 is 15 residues. The CDR3, as DNA: TGTGCCAGCAGCTTGGGAGGACAGGGTACCTACGAGCAGTACTTC. This gives the protein CASSLGGQGTYEQYF.

This clone was seen only once. The chain has TRBV10-3 and TRBJ2-3; D perhaps matches TRBD1 (7 bases). V lost 3 bases, J lost 6 bases, and 16 bases lay in between. This CDR3 is built from 15 residues. Per the germline V gene, CDR1 is ENHRY and CDR2 is SYGVKD. The CDR3 spells CAISDLTRGQDTQYF. The DNA of the CDR3 is TGTGCCATCAGTGACCTGACTAGGGGGCAGGATACGCAGTATTTT.

The chain uses TRBV6-5 and TRBJ1-1; D gene uncertain. CDR1 is MNHEY and CDR2 is SVGAGI in the germline V gene. The CDR3 sequence is 12 residues long. Trimming took off 0 bases at V and 7 bases at J, with 6 bases between the two ends. The CDR3 protein is CASSYSRFEAFF. DNA of the CDR3: TGTGCCAGCAGTTACTCGCGCTTTGAAGCTTTCTTT.

The chain recombines TRBV14 with TRBJ2-5, with D possibly TRBD2 on 6 matching bases. Per the germline V gene, CDR1 is SGHDN and CDR2 is FVKESK. CDR3 length: 14 residues. Trimming stripped 2 bases from V and 5 bases from J, with 12 bases between. CDR3 residues: CASSQPRGSETQYF. CDR3 coding DNA: TGTGCCAGCAGCCAACCCCGGGGGAGCGAGACCCAGTACTTC.